This T cell receptor beta chain was profiled in a study of blood T cell repertoires in COVID-19. Overall study: Samples taken during acute and convalescent COVID-19 were collected in the United States, Italy and Spain. PBMCs, B-cell-depleted T cells, or T cells were the source of the cDNA or gDNA that made up the material.

The germline V gene encodes CDR1 SGHVS and CDR2 FQNEAQ. Germline trimming cut 2 bases from V and 9 bases from J; bases unmatched to any gene: 10. The CDR3 is made up of 16 amino acids. The repertoire was sequenced with immunoSEQ multiplex PCR; TCRdb's copy has only in-frame clones and lacks some. Here the sample spans approximately 100,000 clones, around 90% being singletons. The chain combines TRBV7-8 with TRBJ2-1, with 10 bases matching TRBD2. This sequence was found in a human donor in a cohort sampled during active COVID-19. Input material: peripheral blood. CDR3 loop: CASSLFPSGSGSEQFF. The CDR3 DNA sequence: TGTGCCAGCAGCTTATTTCCTAGCGGGAGCGGGAGTGAGCAGTTCTTC.